Sequencing of this T cell receptor (beta chain) was carried out in a study of molecular identifiers for immune sequencing clone quantification. Via MiXCR, TCRdb re-called the PCR reads, giving one row per CDR3 protein. The top ten hold approximately 1.1% of the sample, which has some 88,000 distinct CDR3 sequences, around 23% seen once. This clonotype has a count of ten or more. Its antigen is not identified. The V gene's germline CDR1 is GTSNPN and CDR2 SVGIG (reference sequence). V was cut by 1 base and J by 4 bases, with 11 bases left in between. The CDR3 sequence is 13 residues long. Study observations and caveats: Clones above 20 RNA copies contained over 98% of effector molecules and under 1% of naive molecules. Same-barcode identical TCR molecules could make highly expanded clones look smaller than they are.

The V gene is TRBV30, the J gene TRBJ2-7; D gene ambiguous. Sequenced sample: naive CD8+ T cells from blood, with Jurkat cell RNA spiked in. As for subset: FACS-sorted CD8+CD4-CCR7+CD45RA+ naive T cells. The TCR comes from a human donor in good health. Some libraries in this study had Jurkat cell RNA spiked in. The CDR3 here is CAWSDHDLYEQYF. The CDR3 region has the DNA TGTGCCTGGAGTGATCACGACTTGTACGAGCAGTACTTC.